This T cell receptor beta chain was sequenced for a study of blood T cell repertoires in COVID-19. Assay: immunoSEQ multiplex PCR; the TCRdb copy retains only in-frame clones and omits some. This sample yields 150,000 to 200,000 clones, of which 75% to 90% are seen a single time; 10% to 15% belongs to the top ten. The CDR3 sequence is 14 residues long. Trimming took off 0 bases at V and 5 bases at J, with 11 bases between the two ends. Germline V gives CDR1 GTSNPN, CDR2 SVGIG (reference sequence). Recruitment covered 20 to 25 US areas and drew participants whose ages spanned about 18 to 90 years. Sequenced material: PBMCs or T cells enriched from blood (not recorded which). This clonotype was sampled from a woman aged 60 to 75 who had recovered from COVID-19. The chain has TRBV30 and TRBJ1-5; D is perhaps TRBD1 (5 bases). The CDR3 bases are TGTGCCTGGAGTGTTCAGGGAAGGTATCAGCCCCAGCATTTT. Translating gives CAWSVQGRYQPQHF.